This T cell receptor (beta chain) comes out of a study of cytomegalovirus exposure and HLA in healthy donors. Study conclusions and caveats: Certain indistinguishable V segments, among them TRBV6-2 and TRBV6-3, were excluded.

V was trimmed by 4 bases and J by 5 bases, leaving 23 bases between them. The CDR3 totals 17 residues. CDR1 LNHDA and CDR2 SQIVND come from the germline V gene (reference sequence). Primers included in the PCR were 60 Vbeta and 13 Jbeta primers. Sequencing was performed with immunoSEQ multiplex PCR; in TCRdb, only in-frame clones are kept and a portion is missing. The table lists about 170,000 clones, approximately 80% of them singletons. In its sample, this clone was seen once. The antigen is not known. The chain combines TRBV19 with TRBJ1-2; D is perhaps TRBD1 (5 bases). The TCR comes from a man aged 18 to 30 in good health and CMV-seronegative. The sample was PBMCs. CDR3 DNA sequence: TGTGCCAGTAGTACCATACAGGCGACACTGGCGACTTATGGCTACACCTTC. This encodes CASSTIQATLATYGYTF.